Shown below are 9 T cell receptor beta chains from a single sample sequenced in a study of graft-versus-host responses after intestinal transplantation (dated by TCRdb to about 2021). The time point label, as the study defines it: cells obtained before transplantation from donor or recipient. Library prep was done by the immunoSEQ multiplex PCR assay. The table was pulled from immuneACCESS by TCRdb, which kept in-frame rearrangements only. Such tables lose some clones; where checked, under half of the loss comes from unresolved V genes, and the rest has no known cause. The sample table records about 90,000 clones; 90% to 95% of these occur just once. In total, the top ten clones hold roughly 0.5% of the sample. Which antigens these TCRs recognize remains unknown. The sequencing here drew on unstimulated CD8+ T cells sorted from spleen or lymph node cells, taken before intestinal transplant. The receptors derive from a human donor who received an intestinal transplant.

This clone was recorded a few times. This chain connects TRBV7-6 to TRBJ2-2; TRBD1 is a possible D gene (6 bases). Trimming stripped 3 bases from V and 7 bases from J, with 6 bases between. Germline CDR1 SGHVS, CDR2 FNYEAQ. The CDR3 contains 12 residues. CDR3 in DNA: TGTGCCAGCAGCTTCAGGGGCGGGGAGCTGTTTTTT. Amino acid sequence: CASSFRGGELFF.

J is TRBJ2-3 and V is TRBV4-3, with 12 bases lining up with TRBD2. Germline CDR1 is LGHNA and CDR2 is YSLEER. The CDR3 totals 17 residues. V lost 5 bases, J lost 2 bases, and 8 bases stayed unmatched. CDR3 nucleotide sequence: TGCGCCAGCAGCTACCAACTAGCGGGGGGCCACACAGATACGCAGTATTTT. This codes for CASSYQLAGGHTDTQYF.

This chain connects TRBV28 to TRBJ2-5, with 8 positions matching TRBD1. Looked up from germline, CDR1 is MDHEN and CDR2 is SYDVKM. The CDR3 has 13 amino acids. The junction had 4 bases not matched to a gene; V was cut back by 6 bases and J by 4 bases. The CDR3 bases are TGTGCCAGCAGACTAACAGGGGGAGAGACCCAGTACTTC. It translates to CASRLTGGETQYF. Based on the CDR3 plus reference TRBV28 and TRBJ2-5, the full variable domain is DVKVTQSSRYLVKRTGEKVFLECVQDMDHENMFWYRQDPGLGLRLIYFSYDVKMKEKGDIPEGYSVSREKKERFSLILESASTNQTSMYLCASRLTGGETQYFGPGTRLLVL.

The V call is TRBV6-6, the J call TRBJ2-5; TRBD2 might be the D (6 bases). CDR3 length equals 12 residues. The V end lost 8 bases, the J end lost 5 bases, and 12 bases lay between the germline ends. Germline V lookup: CDR1 MNHNY, CDR2 SVGAGI (reference sequence). CDR3 sequence (DNA): TGTGCCAGCGGGACTCTGGGGGAGACCCAGTACTTC. It specifies CASGTLGETQYF.

The rearrangement joins TRBV7-7 to TRBJ2-5, with D maybe TRBD2 (6 bases). This CDR3 comprises 16 residues. Trimming stripped 1 base from V and 4 bases from J, with 16 bases between. Germline CDR1 SSHAT, CDR2 FNYEAQ (reference sequence). The CDR3, as DNA: TGTGCCAGCAGCTTAGGCCGGCCAGCCGGGGGAGAGACCCAGTACTTC. It codes for CASSLGRPAGGETQYF.

The chain couples TRBV5-1 to TRBJ2-7, with 13 bases fitting TRBD2. The CDR3 consists of 15 residues. V gave up 3 bases and J gave up 4 bases; unmatched junction bases: 4. Germline CDR1 SGHRS, CDR2 YFSETQ. CDR3 sequence: CASSYGTSGAYEQYF. CDR3 coding DNA: TGCGCCAGCAGCTACGGGACTAGCGGGGCTTACGAGCAGTACTTC.

This chain joins TRBV27 and TRBJ1-1, with D possibly being TRBD1 (6 bases). The CDR3 covers 16 residues. CDR1 is MNHEY and CDR2 is SMNVEV in the germline V gene (reference sequence). Trimming removed 6 bases from V and 0 bases from J, with 17 bases in between. In DNA, the CDR3 is TGTGCCAGCAGCCCATTGACAGGCTCAATGAACACTGAAGCTTTCTTT. It codes for CASSPLTGSMNTEAFF.

The chain couples TRBV4-1 to TRBJ2-5; D gene ambiguous. TRBJ2-7 matches the DNA end more closely, so the J call is doubtful. Germline CDR1 is MGHRA and CDR2 is YSYEKL. This CDR3 contains 11 residues. The CDR3 region is CASSQDNEQYF. The CDR3 nucleotides read TGCGCCAGCAGCCAAGACAACGAGCAGTACTTC.

This chain links TRBV7-8 with TRBJ2-7, with D unclear. The CDR3 is 13 amino acids. V was clipped by 5 bases and J by 0 bases, with 8 bases between them. CDR1 SGHVS and CDR2 FQNEAQ come from the germline V gene. In nucleotides, the CDR3 is TGTGCCAGCAGCCACGGCGGCTCCTACGAGCAGTACTTC. It yields the protein CASSHGGSYEQYF. The full variable domain, completed using reference TRBV7-8 and TRBJ2-7, is GAGVSQSPRYKVAKRGQDVALRCDPISGHVSLFWYQQALGQGPEFLTYFQNEAQLDKSGLPSDRFFAERPEGSVSTLKIQRTQQEDSAVYLCASSHGGSYEQYFGPGTRLTVT.